The 7 T cell receptor beta chains listed next were all sequenced from one sample in a study of radiation and T cells in renal cell carcinoma. Regarding time point: baseline pretreatment blood. The treatment is: 15 Gy SBRT to primary tumor, nephrectomy 4 weeks later. The protocol was immunoSEQ multiplex PCR, while the TCRdb copy is restricted to in-frame clones and leaves out a portion. Found here are about 91,000 clones, 70% to 85% of them singletons; the top ten hold more than 5.5%. The input for sequencing was blood, taken from a patient whose treatment included radiotherapy and nephrectomy. These receptors all come from a man between 60 and 70 years old with renal cell carcinoma.

V is TRBV7-2 and J is TRBJ2-1; perhaps TRBD2 as D (6 bases). V lost 3 bases to trimming and J lost 4 bases, with 16 bases between them. The CDR3 loop spans 16 amino acids. Per the germline V gene, CDR1 is SGHTA and CDR2 is FQGNSA. The chain's CDR3 is CASSFQFSGVYNEQFF. The CDR3 DNA sequence: TGTGCCAGCAGCTTTCAGTTTAGCGGAGTTTACAATGAGCAGTTCTTC.

The CDR3, as DNA: TGTGCCAGCAGCTTAGCTCAGGGGGGGCCATCCTACGAGCAGTACTTC. Amino acids: CASSLAQGGPSYEQYF. The rearrangement links TRBV28 to TRBJ2-7; D possibly uses TRBD1 or TRBD2 (7 bases each). This CDR3 contains 16 residues. CDR1 is MDHEN, CDR2 SYDVKM, per germline. The germline V and J ends were trimmed by 6 bases and 1 base, with 19 bases remaining between them. Complete variable domain (other parts from reference TRBV28 and TRBJ2-7): DVKVTQSSRYLVKRTGEKVFLECVQDMDHENMFWYRQDPGLGLRLIYFSYDVKMKEKGDIPEGYSVSREKKERFSLILESASTNQTSMYLCASSLAQGGPSYEQYFGPGTRLTVT.

This rearrangement joins TRBV6-1 to TRBJ1-3; D not resolved. This CDR3 contains 14 residues. V dropped 7 bases and J dropped 0 bases, with 10 bases sitting between them. Looked up from germline, CDR1 is MNHNS and CDR2 is SASEGT. CDR3 residues: CASIGNPSGNTIYF. The CDR3 DNA follows: TGTGCCAGCATAGGGAACCCCTCTGGAAACACCATATATTTT.

J is TRBJ1-1 and V is TRBV7-9; no firm D call. CDR3 length: 13 residues. Germline V gene lookup returns CDR1 SEHNR and CDR2 FQNEAQ (reference sequence). Trimming shortened V by 4 bases and J by 6 bases, and 12 bases separated the two germline ends. For the CDR3, the DNA is TGTGCCAGCAGCTACCTGACGGGGTCTGAAGCTTTCTTT. As protein: CASSYLTGSEAFF.

The chain joins TRBV19 to TRBJ1-3, with D tentatively TRBD1 (5 bases). The CDR3 sequence is 14 residues long. The germline CDR1 and CDR2 sequences are LNHDA and SQIVND (reference sequence). The V end lost 7 bases, the J end lost 0 bases, and 10 bases lay between the germline ends. In DNA form, the CDR3 reads TGTGCCAGTATCCGGGGCGGCTCTGGAAACACCATATATTTT. Translation: CASIRGGSGNTIYF.

The chain is built from TRBV4-2 and TRBJ1-4; 8 nucleotides align to TRBD1. The CDR3 consists of 15 residues. Losses at the gene ends were 4 bases for V and 11 bases for J; bases not matched to a gene: 12. Germline CDR1 LGHNA, CDR2 YNFKEQ. The CDR3 nucleotides are TGTGCCAGCAGCCCGTCAGGGGGCAGTCCGAGGAAACTGTTTTTT. Translating it yields CASSPSGGSPRKLFF.

CDR3 residues: CSVAETGNTGELFF. Written as DNA, the CDR3 is TGCAGCGTTGCGGAGACAGGGAACACCGGGGAGCTGTTTTTT. The genes are TRBV29-1 and TRBJ2-2; perhaps TRBD1 as D (6 bases). Germline CDR1 reads SQVTM; CDR2 reads ANQGSEA. CDR3 length equals 14 residues. Trimming cost V 4 bases and J 1 base, with 10 bases left between them.